This entry lists 12 T cell receptor beta chains sequenced from one sample in a study of T-cell memory formation after mild COVID-19. TCRdb recomputed calls from the 5' RACE reads with MiXCR, one row per CDR3 protein. The sample lists approximately 440,000 distinct CDR3 sequences, around 19% occurring once. The material sequenced was PBMCs or a T cell subset sorted from them (not recorded which). These receptors were taken from an adult woman who had mild COVID-19 (a few samples of this study predate the infection). Cell type and time point are not known.

The chain carries TRBV20-1 and TRBJ1-2; no reliable D call. Germline assignment: CDR1 DFQATT and CDR2 SNEGSKA (reference sequence). Trimming pared 0 bases from V and 4 bases from J, leaving 9 bases between. The length of the CDR3 is 13 residues. The CDR3 protein is CSARDLRSYGYTF. DNA for the CDR3: TGCAGTGCTAGAGATTTGCGGTCCTATGGCTACACCTTC.

This rearrangement joins TRBV11-3 to TRBJ1-1; no clear D gene. Germline CDR1 reads SGHNT; CDR2 reads YENEEA. V lost 5 bases and J 0 bases, leaving 13 bases between the germline ends. There are 15 residues in the CDR3. The CDR3 DNA follows: TGTGCCAGCAGCCCCCCCGGGGTCATGAACACTGAAGCTTTCTTT. Protein: CASSPPGVMNTEAFF.

This clonotype was recorded many times. The chain is built from TRBV9 and TRBJ2-3, with 9 bases that match TRBD1. The CDR3 length is 16 residues. Germline CDR1 reads SGDLS; CDR2 reads YYNGEE. V gave up 4 bases and J gave up 3 bases; unmatched junction bases: 9. CDR3 loop: CASSYLPGQGTDTQYF. The CDR3 bases are TGTGCCAGCAGCTACCTCCCGGGACAGGGTACAGATACGCAGTATTTT.

The V gene is TRBV6-5, the J gene TRBJ1-6; TRBD1 aligns across 7 bases. Looked up from germline, CDR1 is MNHEY and CDR2 is SVGAGI. This CDR3 has 14 residues. V gave up 4 bases and J gave up 9 bases; unmatched junction bases: 6. CDR3 sequence (DNA): TGTGCCAGCAGTTTCGTGACAGGGTTTTCACCCCTCCACTTT. Amino acids: CASSFVTGFSPLHF.

V usage is TRBV7-2 and J usage is TRBJ2-3; 12 bases fit TRBD2. CDR3 length equals 15 residues. The germline V gene has CDR1 SGHTA and CDR2 FQGNSA. With 6 bases clipped from V and 4 bases from J, the junction kept 5 bases outside the gene matches. CDR3 amino acids: CASRRTSGKADTQYF. CDR3 nucleotide sequence: TGTGCCAGCAGAAGGACTAGCGGGAAGGCAGATACGCAGTATTTT.

This clonotype came up a few times. The V call is TRBV3-1, the J call TRBJ2-7; D is ambiguous. V dropped 1 base and J dropped 3 bases, with 10 bases sitting between them. Germline CDR1 reads LGHDT; CDR2 reads YNNKEL (reference sequence). The CDR3 contains 14 residues. This CDR3 is CASSQGTSLYEQYF. The CDR3 DNA is TGTGCCAGCAGCCAAGGCACCAGCCTCTACGAGCAGTACTTC.

The V gene is TRBV24-1, the J gene TRBJ2-1, with TRBD2 identical over 10 bases. V lost 9 bases, J lost 10 bases, and 14 bases stayed unmatched. The germline CDR1 and CDR2 sequences are KGHDR and SFDVKD. The CDR3 has 15 amino acids. The CDR3: CATGAGTSVIHEQFF. CDR3 nucleotides: TGTGCCACCGGGGCCGGGACTAGCGTAATCCACGAGCAGTTCTTC.

This clonotype turned up a few times. The V call is TRBV12-3 or TRBV12-4, the J call TRBJ2-5; D is undetermined. V lost 1 base and J 2 bases, leaving 8 bases between the germline ends. The CDR3 spans 14 residues. The CDR3 loop is CASSLGLQQETQYF. Written as DNA, the CDR3 is TGTGCCAGCAGTTTAGGGCTACAGCAAGAGACCCAGTACTTC.

V usage is TRBV7-9 and J usage is TRBJ2-5, with D possibly being TRBD2 (6 bases). This CDR3 spans 12 amino acids. The V gene lost 5 bases and the J gene lost 5 bases, with 9 bases spanning the gap. Germline V CDR1 and CDR2: SEHNR, FQNEAQ (reference sequence). The CDR3 nucleotides are TGTGCCAGCAGCGGCGGGGCTGAGACCCAGTACTTC. Amino acid sequence: CASSGGAETQYF. Drawing the rest from reference TRBV7-9 and TRBJ2-5, the complete variable domain is DTGVSQNPRHKITKRGQNVTFRCDPISEHNRLYWYRQTLGQGPEFLTYFQNEAQLEKSRLLSDRFSAERPKGSFSTLEIQRTEQGDSAMYLCASSGGAETQYFGPGTRLLVL.

The V and J genes are TRBV9 and TRBJ2-3, with 9 bases lining up with TRBD2. This CDR3 has 16 residues. Germline V gives CDR1 SGDLS, CDR2 YYNGEE. V was clipped by 4 bases and J by 1 base; unmatched bases: 7. The DNA of the CDR3 is TGTGCCAGCAGCCAACTAGCGGGCAGGGGCACAGATACGCAGTATTTT. Protein: CASSQLAGRGTDTQYF.

The CDR3 bases are TGTGCCAGCCGGACAGGATCGAACACCGGGGAGCTGTTTTTT. As protein: CASRTGSNTGELFF. V gene TRBV12-3 or TRBV12-4 combines with J gene TRBJ2-2; 7 bases agree with TRBD1. Unmatched junction bases numbered 3, after V lost 8 bases and J lost 0 bases. There are 14 residues in the CDR3.

This clonotype has ten or more counts. This chain uses TRBV12-3 or TRBV12-4 with TRBJ2-1; maybe TRBD2 (5 bases). Trimming took off 4 bases at V and 12 bases at J, with 13 bases between the two ends. The CDR3 loop spans 12 amino acids. CDR3 bases: TGTGCCAGCAGTTCTCTAGCTATAGGGCAGTTCTTC. It is translated as CASSSLAIGQFF.